Listed below are T cell receptor beta chains from one sample, sequenced in a study of cytomegalovirus exposure and HLA in healthy donors. Profiling relied on immunoSEQ multiplex PCR, and the TCRdb table lists in-frame clones only, not all of them. The table shows about 160,000 clones, with 84% occurring only once. Sequenced material: PBMCs. Receptors originate from a man aged 18 to 30 in good health and CMV-seronegative. The CDR3 runs from the conserved cysteine through the conserved F or W. The order of the fields is D gene, clone size, V gene, CDR3 length, J gene, CDR3 DNA, CDR3 protein. The D gene is left open where the match is weak. The size field is filled for only some rows; it gives once, few, many or a size class.

D: NA; size: NA; V: TRBV29-1; length: 13; J: TRBJ1-2; DNA: TGCAGCGCCCTCCCGGGAGCTAACTATGGCTACACCTTC; CDR3: CSALPGANYGYTF
D: TRBD1; size: NA; V: TRBV19; length: 15; J: TRBJ1-4; DNA: TGTGCCAGTAGCACCGGGACAGCCTATAATGAAAAACTGTTTTTT; CDR3: CASSTGTAYNEKLFF
D: TRBD1; size: NA; V: TRBV28; length: 15; J: TRBJ2-7; DNA: TGTGCCAGTAGTTCGGGACAGGGGGCACGGTACGAGCAGTACTTC; CDR3: CASSSGQGARYEQYF
D: TRBD1; size: NA; V: TRBV9; length: 17; J: TRBJ1-3; DNA: TGTGCCAGCAGCGTAGGAAGGGACAGGGACTCTGGAAACACCATATATTTT; CDR3: CASSVGRDRDSGNTIYF
D: NA; size: NA; V: TRBV5-1; length: 13; J: TRBJ1-5; DNA: TGCGCCAGCAGCATCGAGGGGGATCAGCCCCAGCATTTT; CDR3: CASSIEGDQPQHF
D: NA; size: NA; V: TRBV4-1; length: 16; J: TRBJ1-5; DNA: TGCGCCAGCAGCCAATGGACAGCCGAGGGCATTCAGCCCCAGCATTTT; CDR3: CASSQWTAEGIQPQHF
D: NA; size: NA; V: TRBV18; length: 12; J: TRBJ1-1; DNA: TGTGCCAGCTCGCCTCAGGGGCTCGGGGCTTTCTTT; CDR3: CASSPQGLGAFF
D: NA; size: NA; V: TRBV27; length: 14; J: TRBJ2-5; DNA: TGTGCCAGCAGAAAACAGCTGTACCAAGAGACCCAGTACTTC; CDR3: CASRKQLYQETQYF
D: TRBD1; size: NA; V: TRBV27; length: 13; J: TRBJ2-7; DNA: TGTGCCAGCAGCGCCGGGACAGCGTACGAGCAGTACTTC; CDR3: CASSAGTAYEQYF
D: TRBD2; size: NA; V: TRBV6-1; length: 16; J: TRBJ2-7; DNA: TGTGCCAGCAGTAAAGGGACTAGCGGGGGAATTTACGAGCAGTACTTC; CDR3: CASSKGTSGGIYEQYF
D: TRBD2; size: few; V: TRBV6-4; length: 15; J: TRBJ2-1; DNA: TGTGCCAGCAGTGGACTAGCGGGGGGGCCTGATGAGCAGTTCTTC; CDR3: CASSGLAGGPDEQFF
D: NA; size: NA; V: TRBV6-5; length: 11; J: TRBJ1-1; DNA: TGTGCCAGCACTCTGGGACATGAAGCTTTCTTT; CDR3: CASTLGHEAFF
D: TRBD1; size: few; V: TRBV2; length: 16; J: TRBJ2-3; DNA: TGTGCCAGCTGGGGAACGGGGACAGGGGGTTCGGATACGCAGTATTTT; CDR3: CASWGTGTGGSDTQYF
D: NA; size: NA; V: TRBV9; length: 20; J: TRBJ2-6; DNA: TGTGCCAGCAGCGGAAGGGACGCGGGGACTCCCTATTCTGGGGCCAACGTCCTGACTTTC; CDR3: CASSGRDAGTPYSGANVLTF
D: TRBD1; size: NA; V: TRBV20-1; length: 10; J: TRBJ1-2; DNA: TGCAGTCCGACAGGGGAAGGCTACACCTTC; CDR3: CSPTGEGYTF
D: TRBD1; size: few; V: TRBV28; length: 15; J: TRBJ2-3; DNA: TGTGCCAGCAGCCTTGGGACAGGGGAAACAGATACGCAGTATTTT; CDR3: CASSLGTGETDTQYF
D: TRBD2; size: NA; V: TRBV9; length: 15; J: TRBJ2-1; DNA: TGTGCCAGCAGCGACGGGGGTAGCGGGAGTCCTGAGCAGTTCTTC; CDR3: CASSDGGSGSPEQFF
D: TRBD2; size: NA; V: TRBV7-3; length: 18; J: TRBJ2-1; DNA: TGTGCCAGCAGCTGGGTCCCGGGACTAGCGGGAGAGGGGAATGAGCAGTTCTTC; CDR3: CASSWVPGLAGEGNEQFF
D: NA; size: NA; V: TRBV6-1; length: 16; J: TRBJ2-1; DNA: TGTGCCAGCAGTGGGGAGGCCAGTATTAACTACAATGAGCAGTTCTTC; CDR3: CASSGEASINYNEQFF
D: NA; size: NA; V: TRBV5-4; length: 15; J: TRBJ2-7; DNA: TGTGCCAGCAGCTCCACCGCGGCAGGGTTCGACGAGCAGTACTTC; CDR3: CASSSTAAGFDEQYF
D: NA; size: NA; V: TRBV29-1; length: 13; J: TRBJ1-6; DNA: TGCAGCGCCAGGGACACCTATAATTCACCCCTCCACTTT; CDR3: CSARDTYNSPLHF
D: TRBD2; size: once; V: TRBV7-8; length: 16; J: TRBJ2-1; DNA: TGTGCCAGCAGCCAGACTAGCGGAAAGACGTACAATGAGCAGTTCTTC; CDR3: CASSQTSGKTYNEQFF
D: TRBD1; size: NA; V: TRBV7-8; length: 17; J: TRBJ1-4; DNA: TGTGCCAGCAGCGTCTCCGGGACAGGGGGCGGAGCGGAAAAACTGTTTTTT; CDR3: CASSVSGTGGGAEKLFF
D: TRBD2; size: NA; V: TRBV5-1; length: 15; J: TRBJ2-5; DNA: TGCGCCAGCAGCTTGCGGGCTAGCGGACAAGAGACCCAGTACTTC; CDR3: CASSLRASGQETQYF
D: TRBD2; size: once; V: TRBV7-9; length: 14; J: TRBJ2-7; DNA: TGTGCCAGCAGCTTAGGCGGGAGGTCCTACGAGCAGTACTTC; CDR3: CASSLGGRSYEQYF
D: NA; size: NA; V: TRBV21-1; length: 19; J: TRBJ2-7; DNA: TGTGCCAGCAGCTTGGGTGGGCGACCGGAGAGCGGGAGTCCCTACGAGCAGTACTTC; CDR3: CASSLGGRPESGSPYEQYF